The entry that follows covers one T cell receptor (beta chain) sequence. The data derive from a study of cytomegalovirus exposure and HLA in healthy donors. TCRdb's table, derived via immunoSEQ multiplex PCR, lists solely in-frame clones and lacks some. The data show approximately 260,000 clones, around 86% seen once. Germline lookup yields CDR1 LNHDA and CDR2 SQIVND (reference sequence). The ends were cut back, 7 bases at V and 6 bases at J, with 22 bases in the middle. This CDR3 has 15 residues. Material: PBMCs. The genes are TRBV19 and TRBJ2-7, with D possibly being TRBD1 (5 bases). The receptor's source is a woman in her twenties or thirties in good health and CMV-seropositive. CDR3 residues: CASTVTGQGDSEQYF. The CDR3 DNA sequence: TGTGCCAGTACCGTAACGGGTCAGGGTGATTCCGAGCAGTACTTC.